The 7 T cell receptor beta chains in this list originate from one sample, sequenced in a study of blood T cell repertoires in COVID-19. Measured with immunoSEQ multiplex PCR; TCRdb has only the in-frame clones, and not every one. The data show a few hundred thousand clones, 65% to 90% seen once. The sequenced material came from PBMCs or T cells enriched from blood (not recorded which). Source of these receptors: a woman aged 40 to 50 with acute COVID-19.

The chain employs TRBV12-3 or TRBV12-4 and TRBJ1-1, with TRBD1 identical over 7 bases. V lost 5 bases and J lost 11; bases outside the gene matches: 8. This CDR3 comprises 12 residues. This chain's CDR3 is CASSTTGRRAFF. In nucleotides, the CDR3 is TGTGCCAGCAGTACGACAGGGCGTCGCGCTTTCTTT.

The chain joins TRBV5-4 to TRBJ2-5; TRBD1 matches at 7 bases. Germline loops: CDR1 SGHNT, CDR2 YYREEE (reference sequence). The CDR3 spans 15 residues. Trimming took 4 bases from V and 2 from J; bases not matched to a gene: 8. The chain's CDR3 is CASSTGQRLQETQYF. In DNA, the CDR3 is TGTGCCAGCAGCACGGGACAGCGCCTTCAAGAGACCCAGTACTTC. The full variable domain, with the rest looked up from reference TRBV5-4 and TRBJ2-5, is ETGVTQSPTHLIKTRGQQVTLRCSSQSGHNTVSWYQQALGQGPQFIFQYYREEENGRGNFPPRFSGLQFPNYSSELNVNALELDDSALYLCASSTGQRLQETQYFGPGTRLLVL.

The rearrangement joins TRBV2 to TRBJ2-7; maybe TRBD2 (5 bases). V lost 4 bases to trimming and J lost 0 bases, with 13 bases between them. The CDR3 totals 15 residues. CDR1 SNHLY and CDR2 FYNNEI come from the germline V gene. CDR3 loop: CASSVEGRRSYEQYF. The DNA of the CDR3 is TGTGCCAGCAGTGTCGAGGGTCGGCGCTCCTACGAGCAGTACTTC.

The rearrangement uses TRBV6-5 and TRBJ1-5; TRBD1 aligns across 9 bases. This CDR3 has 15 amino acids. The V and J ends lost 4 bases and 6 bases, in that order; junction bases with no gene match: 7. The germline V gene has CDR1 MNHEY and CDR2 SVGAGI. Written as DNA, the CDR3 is TGTGCCAGCAGTTTGGGACAGGGAGCGTCTCAGCCCCAGCATTTT. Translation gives CASSLGQGASQPQHF.

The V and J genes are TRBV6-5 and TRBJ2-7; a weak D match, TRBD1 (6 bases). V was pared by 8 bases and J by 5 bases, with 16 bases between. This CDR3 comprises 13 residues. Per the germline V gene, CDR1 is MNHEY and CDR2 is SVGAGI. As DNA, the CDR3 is TGTGCCAGCCAGGACGGTTGGGACAACGAGCAGTACTTC. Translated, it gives CASQDGWDNEQYF.

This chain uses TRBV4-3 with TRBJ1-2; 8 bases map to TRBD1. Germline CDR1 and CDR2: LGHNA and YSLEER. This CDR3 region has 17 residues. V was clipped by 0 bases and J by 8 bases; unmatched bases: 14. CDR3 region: CASSQDPRSDRGGGYTF. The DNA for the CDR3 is TGCGCCAGCAGCCAAGATCCCCGATCTGACAGGGGTGGCGGCTACACCTTC.

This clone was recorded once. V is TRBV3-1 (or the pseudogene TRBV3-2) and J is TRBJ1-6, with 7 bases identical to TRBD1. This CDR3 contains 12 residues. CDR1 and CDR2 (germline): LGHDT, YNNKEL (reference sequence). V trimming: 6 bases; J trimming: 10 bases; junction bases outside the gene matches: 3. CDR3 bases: TGTGCCAGCAGTCTACAGGGGTCACCCCTCCACTTT. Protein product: CASSLQGSPLHF.